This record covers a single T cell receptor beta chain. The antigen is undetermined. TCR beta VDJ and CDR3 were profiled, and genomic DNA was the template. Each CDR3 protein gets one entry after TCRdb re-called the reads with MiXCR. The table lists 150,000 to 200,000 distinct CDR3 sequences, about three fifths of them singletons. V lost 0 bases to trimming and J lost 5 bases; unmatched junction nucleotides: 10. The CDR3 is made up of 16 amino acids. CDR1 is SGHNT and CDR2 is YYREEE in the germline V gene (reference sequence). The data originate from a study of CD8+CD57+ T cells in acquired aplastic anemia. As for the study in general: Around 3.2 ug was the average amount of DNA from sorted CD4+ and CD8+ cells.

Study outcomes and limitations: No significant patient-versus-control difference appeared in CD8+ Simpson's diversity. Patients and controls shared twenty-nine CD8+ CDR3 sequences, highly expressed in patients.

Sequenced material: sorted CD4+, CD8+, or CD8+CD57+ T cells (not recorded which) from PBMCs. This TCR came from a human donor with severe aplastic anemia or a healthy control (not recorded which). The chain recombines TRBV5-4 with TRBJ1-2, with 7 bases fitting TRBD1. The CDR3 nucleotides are TGTGCCAGCAGCTTGGGGGGATCGACAGGGCTTTATGGCTACACCTTC. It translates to CASSLGGSTGLYGYTF.